Listed here are 23 T cell receptor beta chains from one sample, sequenced in a study of T cell repertoires in cytomegalovirus infection. MiXCR, run by TCRdb on the reads, gives a single entry per CDR3 protein. The sample lists approximately 630,000 distinct CDR3 sequences; approximately 24% were seen once. Sequencing was carried out using CD8+ T cells from PBMCs. These receptor sequences come from a human donor in good health (CMV status not recorded). Some clones in this sample may be carry-over from other donors' samples.

This clonotype was recorded at least ten times. This rearrangement joins TRBV12-3 or TRBV12-4 to TRBJ2-7; 9 bases agree with TRBD1. CDR3 length: 15 residues. With 6 bases clipped from V and 4 bases from J, the junction kept 10 bases outside the gene matches. The CDR3 protein is CASSATGTGRYEQYF. The CDR3, as DNA: TGTGCCAGCAGCGCCACTGGGACAGGGAGATACGAGCAGTACTTC.

This clonotype has only a few counts. The rearrangement uses TRBV20-1 and TRBJ2-3; D is unresolved. The CDR3 contains 15 residues. Germline V CDR1 and CDR2: DFQATT, SNEGSKA (reference sequence). V was shortened by 0 bases and J by 2 bases, with 12 bases between the two germline ends. In DNA, the CDR3 is TGCAGTGCTAGAGATTGGCGTGCGGACACAGATACGCAGTATTTT. Translated: CSARDWRADTDTQYF.

This clonotype was found many times. This chain joins TRBV7-3 and TRBJ1-1; D perhaps matches TRBD1 (5 bases). CDR1 SGHTA and CDR2 FQGTGA come from the germline V gene. The CDR3 consists of 18 residues. Deletions cut 1 base from V and 0 bases from J, with 18 bases between. CDR3 bases: TGTGCCAGCAGCTTAAAAGGCCCCCGGACACGGTTGAACACTGAAGCTTTCTTT. Translated, it gives CASSLKGPRTRLNTEAFF.

This clonotype was seen a handful of times. The chain links TRBV6-2 or TRBV6-3 to TRBJ1-2; weak D call: TRBD1 (5 bases). This CDR3 has 16 amino acids. CDR1 MNHEY and CDR2 SVGEGT come from the germline V gene. The V end lost 0 bases, the J end lost 8 bases, and 19 bases lay between the germline ends. CDR3 region: CASSYSGGVGLIGYTF. The CDR3 DNA follows: TGTGCCAGCAGTTACTCTGGAGGGGTCGGATTAATCGGCTACACCTTC.

The rearrangement joins TRBV29-1 to TRBJ2-1; a possible D gene is TRBD1 (5 bases). Trimming left V 2 bases short and J 0 bases short, with 8 bases between. The germline V gene has CDR1 SQVTM and CDR2 ANQGSEA. This CDR3 region has 14 residues. The CDR3 here is CSVEMDTSYNEQFF. In DNA form, the CDR3 reads TGCAGCGTTGAAATGGACACCTCCTACAATGAGCAGTTCTTC.

The J gene is TRBJ2-2, the V gene TRBV11-3, with D uncertain. Germline CDR1 reads SGHNT; CDR2 reads YENEEA. V shed 5 bases and J shed 1 base, with 5 bases lying between them. The CDR3 has 13 residues. The CDR3 spells CASSPKNTGELFF. The CDR3 DNA is TGTGCCAGCAGCCCAAAGAACACCGGGGAGCTGTTTTTT.

The table lists this clonotype with many counts. The CDR3 coding sequence is TGTGCCAGCAGTTTTATCCTTAGCAGGCGTCCGGGACAGGGGGGGCGAGGCACCGGGGAGCTGTTTTTT. This translates into CASSFILSRRPGQGGRGTGELFF. The chain combines TRBV12-3 or TRBV12-4 with TRBJ2-2, with 11 positions matching TRBD1. This CDR3 is 23 amino acids long. The V gene end was trimmed by 3 bases and the J gene end by 4 bases; junction bases not matched to a gene: 25.

This clonotype was found a few times. The chain combines TRBV7-9 with TRBJ2-1; D is unclear. With 5 bases removed from V and 4 bases from J, the gap between germline ends came to 12 bases. Per germline, CDR1 SEHNR and CDR2 FQNEAQ (reference sequence). CDR3 length: 14 residues. This CDR3 is CASSQTENYNEQFF. The CDR3 DNA follows: TGTGCCAGCAGCCAGACTGAGAATTACAATGAGCAGTTCTTC.

The sample holds many counts of this clonotype. V usage is TRBV7-2 and J usage is TRBJ2-3; TRBD2 agrees at 7 bases. With V trimmed by 1 base and J by 14 bases, 12 bases remained unmatched. The CDR3 sequence is 14 residues long. Germline assignment: CDR1 SGHTA and CDR2 FQGNSA. This chain's CDR3 is CASSLGLGGRQRYF. CDR3 sequence (DNA): TGTGCCAGCAGCTTAGGTTTGGGGGGGAGGCAGCGGTATTTT.

There are a few counts of this clonotype. At one of its ends the junction is not consistent with the germline gene, which may arise from a read error. The chain couples TRBV29-1 to TRBJ2-1; D is perhaps TRBD1 or TRBD2 (6 bases each). Germline values: CDR1 SQVTM, CDR2 ANQGSEA. The length of the CDR3 is 16 residues. The CDR3 sequence: CSIEPFKSGANNEQFF. DNA for the CDR3: TGCAGCATTGAACCCTTCAAGTCGGGGGCCAACAATGAGCAGTTCTTC.

V and J are TRBV5-5 and TRBJ2-5; 7 nucleotides align to TRBD1. This CDR3 has 15 amino acids. Germline CDR1 SGHKS, CDR2 YYEKEE (reference sequence). Trimming cost V 4 bases and J 5 bases; bases outside gene matches: 11. CDR3 protein: CASSQGTARTETQYF. CDR3 in DNA: TGTGCCAGCAGCCAAGGGACAGCGAGGACGGAGACCCAGTACTTC.

The chain uses TRBV6-6 and TRBJ1-5; D is uncertain. Deletions cut 4 bases from V and 6 bases from J, with 16 bases between. Looked up from germline, CDR1 is MNHNY and CDR2 is SVGAGI (reference sequence). The CDR3 has 15 amino acids. The CDR3, as DNA: TGTGCCAGCAGTTTTCGTACCCGGGAGGGTCAGCCCCAGCATTTT. Its translation: CASSFRTREGQPQHF.

This clonotype was seen at least ten times. This chain connects TRBV4-1 to TRBJ2-2; D remains ambiguous. CDR1 is MGHRA and CDR2 is YSYEKL in the germline V gene. Deletions cut 4 bases from V and 5 bases from J, with 17 bases between. The CDR3 runs 16 residues. CDR3 region: CASSPSQGPRTGELFF. As DNA, the CDR3 is TGCGCCAGCAGCCCTTCCCAAGGACCCCGGACCGGGGAGCTGTTTTTT.

This clonotype was found many times. The chain uses TRBV7-9 and TRBJ2-7, with D possibly being TRBD2 (5 bases). The CDR3 is 12 residues long. V was trimmed by 2 bases and J by 5 bases, leaving 7 bases between them. Germline assignment: CDR1 SEHNR and CDR2 FQNEAQ (reference sequence). As DNA, the CDR3 is TGTGCCAGCAGCTTACCCGGGAACGAGCAGTACGTC. It translates to CASSLPGNEQYV.

There are many counts of this clonotype. The gene calls are TRBV7-2 and TRBJ1-2; possible D gene TRBD1, 6 bases. CDR1 and CDR2 (germline): SGHTA, FQGNSA. This CDR3 spans 15 amino acids. V was trimmed by 0 bases and J by 4 bases, leaving 12 bases between them. CDR3 coding DNA: TGTGCCAGCAGCTTAGCGCAAGGGACAAGCTATGGCTACACCTTC. Translated, it gives CASSLAQGTSYGYTF. The whole variable domain, filled in from reference TRBV7-2 and TRBJ1-2, reads GAGVSQSPSNKVTEKGKDVELRCDPISGHTALYWYRQSLGQGLEFLIYFQGNSAPDKSGLPSDRFSAERTGGSVSTLTIQRTQQEDSAVYLCASSLAQGTSYGYTFGSGTRLTVV.

Turning to this clonotype: A read error may account for a junction end that differs from germline. This chain uses TRBV10-3 with TRBJ2-7; perhaps D is TRBD1 or TRBD2 (5 bases each). The CDR3 loop spans 16 amino acids. Germline V lookup: CDR1 ENHRY, CDR2 SYGVKD. The CDR3 is CAICDPESGGQYEQYF. The DNA for the CDR3 is TGTGCCATCTGTGACCCCGAGAGCGGCGGACAATACGAGCAGTACTTC.

The chain combines TRBV27 with TRBJ2-1; no clear D gene. CDR3 length: 12 amino acids. The V end lost 4 bases, the J end lost 8 bases, and 9 bases lay between the germline ends. The germline gives CDR1 MNHEY, CDR2 SMNVEV (reference sequence). CDR3 bases: TGTGCCAGCAGTTACGCTGGATATGAGCAGTTCTTC. Amino acids: CASSYAGYEQFF.

This clonotype was counted between two and nine times. The chain has TRBV7-9 and TRBJ2-3, with 11 bases identical to TRBD1. Trimming removed 5 bases from V and 4 bases from J; junction bases left unmatched: 11. The CDR3 is 17 amino acids. Per the germline V gene, CDR1 is SEHNR and CDR2 is FQNEAQ (reference sequence). The CDR3 DNA follows: TGTGCCAGCAGCCCTCGAAGGGGACAGGGGGACGCAGATACGCAGTATTTT. It translates to CASSPRRGQGDADTQYF.

A remark on this clonotype: The conserved phenylalanine or tryptophan normally closing the CDR3 is absent here, so this likely arose from a read error. The rearrangement links TRBV7-6 to TRBJ2-1; a weak D match, TRBD1 (6 bases). V was clipped by 5 bases and J by 3 bases, with 11 bases between them. Germline V gene data show CDR1 as SGHVS and CDR2 as FNYEAQ. This CDR3 has 14 residues. CDR3 sequence: CASSNRGGYNEQFY. The CDR3 DNA follows: TGTGCCAGCAGCAACCGAGGGGGCTACAATGAGCAGTTCTAC.

Comments on this clonotype: The junction shows a germline mismatch at one end, possibly a read error. The chain joins TRBV5-3 to TRBJ2-4, with unresolved D. TRBV5-3 qualifies as an ORF whose function is uncertain. The CDR3 is 15 residues long. The CDR3 loop reads CASSSRSDAKNIQYF. The CDR3 region has the DNA TGTGCCAGCAGCTCCCGGTCGGACGCCAAAAACATTCAGTACTTC.

In this sample, this clonotype turned up many times. The chain couples TRBV27 to TRBJ1-2; D is uncertain. The CDR3 loop spans 13 amino acids. CDR1 is MNHEY and CDR2 is SMNVEV in the germline V gene (reference sequence). V was cut by 4 bases and J by 4 bases, with 10 bases left in between. The CDR3 region has the DNA TGTGCCAGCAGTTCGGCAGCCCTCTATGGCTACACCTTC. As protein: CASSSAALYGYTF.

In this sample, this clonotype turned up many times. The chain recombines TRBV7-2 with TRBJ1-2, with D possibly matching TRBD1 (6 bases). The CDR3 contains 15 residues. The V and J ends lost 5 bases and 6 bases respectively, with 19 bases between them. Germline V gene data show CDR1 as SGHTA and CDR2 as FQGNSA. This CDR3 is CASSDLIFGGNGYTF. DNA for the CDR3: TGTGCCAGCAGCGACCTGATCTTCGGGGGCAATGGCTACACCTTC. The full variable domain, completed using reference TRBV7-2 and TRBJ1-2, is GAGVSQSPSNKVTEKGKDVELRCDPISGHTALYWYRQSLGQGLEFLIYFQGNSAPDKSGLPSDRFSAERTGGSVSTLTIQRTQQEDSAVYLCASSDLIFGGNGYTFGSGTRLTVV.

CDR3 sequence reads: CASSKPSYGYTF. For the CDR3, the DNA is TGTGCCAGCAGCAAGCCATCATATGGCTACACCTTC. The chain recombines TRBV6-5 with TRBJ1-2; the D is unclear. The CDR3 length is 12 residues. Trimming cost V 6 bases and J 5 bases, with 10 bases left between them. Germline V gene lookup returns CDR1 MNHEY and CDR2 SVGAGI.